This TCR beta chain appears in the sequencing data of a study of tumor-infiltrating lymphocytes in primary liver carcinoma. Overall study: Sample yields of productive TCRbeta reads, ranging from roughly 3.5 to 7.13 million, were similar across tissue types.

This clonotype has just a few counts. Given a much more abundant clone one base away, this may be a read error. Using a constant-region primer together with ProtoScript II reverse transcriptase, TCR beta cDNA was made from 450 to 600 ng of total RNA. Modified slightly, ARM-PCR produced TCR beta libraries over three nested multiplex PCR rounds. Forward primers for TRBV1-TRBV30 and a C-beta reverse primer served the first two PCR rounds, at roughly 10 cycles each. TCRdb re-derived calls from the multiplex PCR reads in MiXCR, one entry per CDR3 protein. The table has about 110,000 distinct CDR3 sequences, 50% to 70% seen once. For each extraction, RNA and DNA were obtained together from approximately 20-30 mg of unsorted bulk tissue. The study enrolled treatment-naive patients with chronic HBV infection. Each tumor was sampled at four poles and its centre. The CDR3 length is 13 residues. Germline V gene data show CDR1 as MNHNS and CDR2 as SASEGT.

Sequenced material: liver tumor tissue from sampling region 1. Subset meaning: tumor region T1, superior pole. V gene TRBV6-1 combines with J gene TRBJ1-1; no firm D call. This TCR was sampled from an older woman with primary liver carcinoma and hepatitis B virus infection. CDR3 region: CASGEPRNTEAFF. For the CDR3, the DNA is TGTGCCAGCGGTGAACCCAGGAACACTGAAGCTTTCTTT.